The present entry profiles one TCR beta chain with its context. The antigen is unknown. A multiplex PCR was run with 60 Vbeta primers and 13 Jbeta primers. TCRdb's table, derived via immunoSEQ multiplex PCR, lists solely in-frame clones and lacks some. Altogether under 200,000 clones are present, around 80% being singletons, with the ten largest covering about 7.7%. These data belong to a study of cytomegalovirus exposure and HLA in healthy donors. Study results and limitations: Serostatus for CMV was the only available immune exposure information. Among CMV-associated TCR beta chains, most appeared HLA-restricted in a later analysis. Later on, an analysis found that several of the most significant clusters appeared to be linked to common viral pathogens, which included parvovirus B19. TCR beta V- and J-gene trimming was later associated with a missense DCLRE1C variant.

Per the germline V gene, CDR1 is MNHEY and CDR2 is SMNVEV (reference sequence). This CDR3 contains 13 residues. Deletions cut 4 bases from V and 5 bases from J, with 9 bases between. This clonotype originated in a middle-aged woman in good health and CMV-seropositive. The sample comprised PBMCs. J is TRBJ2-1 and V is TRBV27; TRBD2 might be the D (6 bases). This CDR3 is CASSSTSDNEQFF. The DNA for the CDR3 is TGTGCCAGCAGTTCGACTAGTGACAATGAGCAGTTCTTC.